These T cell receptor beta chains were read from a single sample in a study of cytomegalovirus exposure and HLA in healthy donors. Using immunoSEQ multiplex PCR, the repertoire was profiled, and TCRdb retains in-frame clones only, with some absent. The sample holds about 130,000 clones; 70% to 80% are singletons and the top ten take about 1.8%. Specimen: PBMCs. These receptors came from a woman aged 45-60 years in good health and CMV-seronegative. Each CDR3 is given with its conserved first and last residue.

TRBV7-3 | CASSSSRMTSGARNEQFF
TRBV5-6 | CASSLAAREGSDTQYF
TRBV4-2 | CASSPGVGGGTDTQYF
TRBV10-3 | CAISESPAGVPTDTQYF
TRBV4-1 | CASSPQQGLSGANVLTF
TRBV6-1 | CASSESGGPTYEQYF
TRBV5-6 | CASSLFQDSNQPQHF
TRBV6-4 | CASSATSGRGTDTQYF
TRBV5-4 | CASSLSSGRGETQYF
TRBV5-1 | CASSLEETTDTQYF
TRBV19 | CASSIGIAGVSEQFF
TRBV7-2 | CASSPSSGSDTQYF
TRBV7-9 | CASTTGLAGVTYNEQFF
TRBV5-1 | CASSPPGARQTDTQYF
TRBV18 | CASSPAGVGEQYF
TRBV30 | CAWSSGGADEQYF
TRBV28 | CASSLQGSGEQFF
TRBV19 | CASSRAHSGANVLTF
TRBV28 | CASSYPGGRDAGGKLYEQYF
TRBV5-1 | CASSLGLAADTQYF